This TCR beta chain was observed in a study of T cells in Graves' hyperthyroidism and ophthalmopathy. Study at large: Peripheral blood collection took place at initial diagnosis, before any treatment.

Uncontrolled infection, other autoimmune disease, pregnancy or lactation excluded patients. This CDR3 comprises 15 residues. CDR1 and CDR2 from the germline V gene are SGHNT and YYREEE (reference sequence). V gave up 4 bases and J gave up 1 base, with 14 bases separating them. TCR beta CDR3 sequences were amplified from RNA transcripts. Researchers ran a first-round RT-PCR on the TCR CDR3 using the HTBI primer set. TCRdb recomputed calls from the multiplex PCR reads with MiXCR, one row per CDR3 protein. Altogether under 300,000 distinct CDR3 sequences are present, about an eighth being singletons, with the ten largest covering 7% to 9.5%.

Sequencing was done on a sample of blood. The chain has TRBV5-4 and TRBJ1-1, with D unclear. This TCR was sampled from a woman aged 35 to 49 with Graves' hyperthyroidism. The CDR3 region is CASSIKIGSNTEAFF. In nucleotides, the CDR3 is TGTGCCAGCAGCATCAAAATAGGGTCGAACACTGAAGCTTTCTTT.